This T cell receptor (beta chain) was documented in a study of shared clonotypes between healthy human individuals (dated by TCRdb to the early 2020s). General notes on the study: The cohort included a few men and a couple of women between 18 and 49 years of age. Leukapheresis yielded between about 0.9 and 9 billion PBMCs per donor. To estimate repertoire size and how much clonotype sharing occurs between individuals, the study deeply sequenced the blood TCR repertoires of five or six healthy adults. Libraries were prepared and TCR repertoires were sequenced by different laboratories using diverse techniques, in order to increase sequencing depth and limit assay-specific biases. For each donor, CD4 naive and CD4 memory were each given three plates, CD8 naive was given two plates, and CD8 memory was given one plate.

Donors were healthy HIV-negative adults with no recently reported acute infections or vaccinations. Every donor was a Caucasian adult residing in Nashville, Tennessee, USA. CD4+ T cells were enriched by magnetic negative selection; naive cells were then positively selected on CD45RA, and the negative fraction formed the memory subset. Blood was obtained by leukapheresis, after which PBMCs were separated by Ficoll-Histopaque density gradient centrifugation and cryopreserved in liquid nitrogen vapor phase. Purity and quantity of every magnetically sorted T cell population were checked by analytical flow cytometry. Genomic DNA was isolated from every sorted fraction and measured by UV absorbance on a Nanodrop 2000c. Per the germline V gene, SNHLY is the CDR1 and FYNNEI is the CDR2. Including cysteine and phenylalanine, the CDR3 has 15 amino acids. Only the CDR3 DNA is retained, 45 bases long and in frame from the first base. The junction carries 8 bases between V and J, which are trimmed by 3 bases and 0 bases respectively.

In the case of this clone: Its antigen is still unknown. No clone much larger than this one lies a single base away; base qualities are absent.

General conclusions and limits of the study: The small number of donors limited the genetic and exposure-history diversity represented. Compared with non-shared clonotypes, the clonotypes found in all four sorted-subset donors had higher generation probabilities. Sampling was restricted to blood, and TCR repertoires in tissue are likely to differ from TCR repertoires in blood. Larger estimated clonotype richness was generally found for naive subsets than for memory subsets. Rarefaction of sorted-subset datasets indicated incomplete sequencing despite the large sequencing depth. Sharing across several donors was observed for around 5% of naive CD4, over 3% of naive CD8, 2% to 2.5% of memory CD4, and over 0.3% of memory CD8 clonotypes. Based on pairwise subsampling, the degree of clonotype sharing among donors was expected to be affected by sequencing depth.

Using the deep immunoSEQ assay, TCR CDR3 regions were amplified from genomic DNA by multiplex PCR. Extracted genomic DNA from each cell subset was distributed evenly across all wells of several immunoSEQ 96-well plates, and each plate was treated as a replicate. For sorted subsets, each replicate PCR was loaded with approximately 0.2 ug genomic DNA, equivalent to about 30,000 T cell genomes. The purified libraries were quantified using a Qubit 3.0 fluorometer, sized with a Bioanalyzer 2100, and then quantified again using the KAPA Library Quantification kit. A separate single-read 150-cycle Illumina NextSeq 550 flow cell was used to sequence each immunoSEQ 96-well plate. The published analysis was carried out like this. The immunoSEQ output contained only junctional sequences without quality scores, so filtering could not match that applied to full-length reads. To assign V/J genes and CDR3, sequences were annotated using PyIR, a Python wrapper for IgBLAST v1.9, with IMGT germline references. Any read was removed if the V/J assignment was weak (E-value above 1e-6), the CDR3 was missing, or the read contained stop codons, out-of-frame junctions, or ambiguous translated residues. A V3J clonotype was defined by an identical inferred V gene, J gene, and CDR3 amino acid sequence. The percentage overlap between two repertoires was calculated by dividing the number of shared unique clonotypes by the size of the smaller repertoire. Three approaches were used to assess repertoire richness: RTK rarefaction, the Chao1 estimator, and Recon v2.1 estimates of unobserved clonotypes. OLGA was used to compute generation probabilities for all TCRbeta clonotypes that the gDNA method yielded from a few donors. Sourced from immuneACCESS, this table was stored by TCRdb with only in-frame sequences that have V and J called. A share of the clones is absent; for the studies checked, an unresolved V gene accounts for under half, and the remainder has no known explanation. For V, J and clone size, that table is used; D and trimming come from the DNA. This sample holds a few million clones; roughly 92% were observed only once. The leading ten clones occupy around 0.14% of the sample.

Sample: naive CD4+ T cells sorted from blood. The sample's cell subset or site label, decoded: CD45RA+ positively selected. The rearrangement joined TRBV2 to TRBJ1-4; the D gene remains uncertain. This TCR came from a young man in good health. CDR3 reads: CASSDAQPTNEKLFF. At the DNA level, the sequence is TGTGCCAGCAGTGACGCCCAGCCAACTAATGAAAAACTGTTTTTT.